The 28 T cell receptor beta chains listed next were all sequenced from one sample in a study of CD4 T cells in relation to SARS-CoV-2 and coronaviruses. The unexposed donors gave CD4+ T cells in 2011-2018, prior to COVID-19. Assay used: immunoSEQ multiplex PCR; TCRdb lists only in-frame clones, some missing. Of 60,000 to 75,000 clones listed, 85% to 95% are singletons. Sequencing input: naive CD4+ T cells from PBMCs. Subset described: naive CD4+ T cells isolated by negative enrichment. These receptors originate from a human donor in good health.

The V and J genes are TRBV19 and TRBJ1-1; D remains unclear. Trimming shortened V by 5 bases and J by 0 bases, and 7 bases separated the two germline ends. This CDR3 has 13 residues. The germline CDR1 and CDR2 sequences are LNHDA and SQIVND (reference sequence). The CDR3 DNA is TGTGCCAGTAGTGTATACATGAACACTGAAGCTTTCTTT. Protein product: CASSVYMNTEAFF.

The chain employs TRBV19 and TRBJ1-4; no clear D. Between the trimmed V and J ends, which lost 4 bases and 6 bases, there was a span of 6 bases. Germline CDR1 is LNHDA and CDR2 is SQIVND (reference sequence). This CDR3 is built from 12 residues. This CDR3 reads CASSTRDEKLFF. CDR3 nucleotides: TGTGCCAGTAGTACCCGTGATGAAAAACTGTTTTTT.

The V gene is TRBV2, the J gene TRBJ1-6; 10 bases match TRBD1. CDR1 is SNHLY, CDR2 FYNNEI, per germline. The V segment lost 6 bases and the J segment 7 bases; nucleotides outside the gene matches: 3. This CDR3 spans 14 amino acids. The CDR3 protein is CASRDRGGNSPLHF. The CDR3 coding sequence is TGTGCCAGCAGGGACAGGGGGGGAAATTCACCCCTCCACTTT.

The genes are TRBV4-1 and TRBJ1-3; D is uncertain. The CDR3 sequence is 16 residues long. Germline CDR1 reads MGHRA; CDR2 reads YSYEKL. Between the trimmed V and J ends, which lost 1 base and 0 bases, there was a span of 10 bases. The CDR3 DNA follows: TGCGCCAGCAGCCAAGGGCAGGCGAGCTCTGGAAACACCATATATTTT. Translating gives CASSQGQASSGNTIYF.

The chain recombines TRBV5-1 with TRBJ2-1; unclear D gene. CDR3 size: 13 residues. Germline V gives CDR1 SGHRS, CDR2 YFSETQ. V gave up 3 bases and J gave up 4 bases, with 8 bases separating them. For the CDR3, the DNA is TGCGCCAGCAGCTCTGACGGTTACAATGAGCAGTTCTTC. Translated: CASSSDGYNEQFF.

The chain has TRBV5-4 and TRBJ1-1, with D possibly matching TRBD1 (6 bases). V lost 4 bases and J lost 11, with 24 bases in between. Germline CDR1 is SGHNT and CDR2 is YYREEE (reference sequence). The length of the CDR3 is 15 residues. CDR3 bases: TGTGCCAGCAGCGCCGGGGGGGCGCCGACGAGGGGCGCTTTCTTT. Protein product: CASSAGGAPTRGAFF. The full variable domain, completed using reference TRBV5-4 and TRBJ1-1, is ETGVTQSPTHLIKTRGQQVTLRCSSQSGHNTVSWYQQALGQGPQFIFQYYREEENGRGNFPPRFSGLQFPNYSSELNVNALELDDSALYLCASSAGGAPTRGAFFGQGTRLTVV.

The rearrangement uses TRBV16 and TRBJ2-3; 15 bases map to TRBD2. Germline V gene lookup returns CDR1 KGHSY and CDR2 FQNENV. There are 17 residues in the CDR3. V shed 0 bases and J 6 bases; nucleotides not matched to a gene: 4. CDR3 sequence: CASSQSGTSGGLDTQYF. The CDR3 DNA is TGTGCCAGCAGCCAATCCGGGACTAGCGGGGGGCTGGATACGCAGTATTTT.

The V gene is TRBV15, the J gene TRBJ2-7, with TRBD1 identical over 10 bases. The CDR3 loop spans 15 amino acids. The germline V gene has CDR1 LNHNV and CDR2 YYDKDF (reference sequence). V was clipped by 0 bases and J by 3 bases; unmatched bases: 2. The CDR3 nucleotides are TGTGCCACCAGCAGAGATGGGACAGGGGACTACGAGCAGTACTTC. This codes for CATSRDGTGDYEQYF.

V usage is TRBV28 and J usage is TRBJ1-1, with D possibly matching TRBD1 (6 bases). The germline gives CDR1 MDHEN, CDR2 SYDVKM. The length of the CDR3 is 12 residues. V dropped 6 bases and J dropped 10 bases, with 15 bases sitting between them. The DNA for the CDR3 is TGTGCCAGCAGAGAATATAGAGGGGGAGCTTTCTTT. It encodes CASREYRGGAFF.

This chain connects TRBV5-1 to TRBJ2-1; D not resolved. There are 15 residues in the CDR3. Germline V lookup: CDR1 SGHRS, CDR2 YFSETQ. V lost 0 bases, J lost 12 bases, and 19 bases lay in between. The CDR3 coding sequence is TGCGCCAGCAGCTTGGAAGTTCCCAACCCCGGGTCGCAGTTCTTC. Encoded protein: CASSLEVPNPGSQFF.

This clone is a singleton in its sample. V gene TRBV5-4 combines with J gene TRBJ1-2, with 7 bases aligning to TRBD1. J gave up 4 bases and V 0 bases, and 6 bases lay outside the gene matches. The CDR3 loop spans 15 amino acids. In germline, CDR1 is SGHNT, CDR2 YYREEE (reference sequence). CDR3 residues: CASSLVGTDAYGYTF. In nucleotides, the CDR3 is TGTGCCAGCAGCTTGGTAGGGACAGACGCCTATGGCTACACCTTC.

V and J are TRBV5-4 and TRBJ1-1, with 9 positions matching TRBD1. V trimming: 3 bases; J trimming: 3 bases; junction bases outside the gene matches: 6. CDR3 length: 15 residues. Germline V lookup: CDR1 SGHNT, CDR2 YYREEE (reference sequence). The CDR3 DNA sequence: TGTGCCAGCAGCTCCTCCGGGACAGGGTACACTGAAGCTTTCTTT. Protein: CASSSSGTGYTEAFF.

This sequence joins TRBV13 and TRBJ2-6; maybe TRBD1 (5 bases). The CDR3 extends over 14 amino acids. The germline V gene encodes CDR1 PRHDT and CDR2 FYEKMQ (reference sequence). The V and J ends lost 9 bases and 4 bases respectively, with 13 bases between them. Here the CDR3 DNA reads TGTGCCAGTCGTGGGGCTACGGGGGCCAACGTCCTGACTTTC. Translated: CASRGATGANVLTF.

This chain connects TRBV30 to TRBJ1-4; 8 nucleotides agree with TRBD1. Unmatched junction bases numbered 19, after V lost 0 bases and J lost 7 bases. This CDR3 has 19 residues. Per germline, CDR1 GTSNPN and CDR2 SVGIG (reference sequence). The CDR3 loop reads CAWSVRLILTGEVGEKLFF. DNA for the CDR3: TGTGCCTGGAGTGTCCGGCTGATTTTGACAGGGGAGGTGGGTGAAAAACTGTTTTTT.

CDR3 DNA: TGTGCCAGCTCACCGCCGGACTACGAGCAGTACTTC. Amino acid sequence: CASSPPDYEQYF. This chain uses TRBV18 with TRBJ2-7; D unclear. Germline loops: CDR1 KGHSH, CDR2 LQKENI. The CDR3 consists of 12 residues. V was shortened by 3 bases and J by 3 bases, with 6 bases between the two germline ends.

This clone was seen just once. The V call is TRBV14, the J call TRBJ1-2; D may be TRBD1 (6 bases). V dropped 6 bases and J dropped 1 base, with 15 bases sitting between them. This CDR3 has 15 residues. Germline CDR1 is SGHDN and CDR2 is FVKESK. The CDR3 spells CASRPSTGSNYGYTF. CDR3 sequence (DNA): TGTGCCAGCAGGCCTTCTACAGGGAGTAACTATGGCTACACCTTC.

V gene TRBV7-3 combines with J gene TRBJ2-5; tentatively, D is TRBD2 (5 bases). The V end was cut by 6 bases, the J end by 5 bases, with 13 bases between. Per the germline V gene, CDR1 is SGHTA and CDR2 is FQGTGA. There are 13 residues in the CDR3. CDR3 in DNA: TGTGCCAGCAGTCGAGGGAGAGCGGAGACCCAGTACTTC. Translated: CASSRGRAETQYF.

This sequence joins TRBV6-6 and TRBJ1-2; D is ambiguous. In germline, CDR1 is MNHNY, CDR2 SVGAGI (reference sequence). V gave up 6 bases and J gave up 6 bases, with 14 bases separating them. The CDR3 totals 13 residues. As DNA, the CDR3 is TGTGCCAGCAGACCGTCCAGCATAAATGGCTACACCTTC. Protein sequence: CASRPSSINGYTF.

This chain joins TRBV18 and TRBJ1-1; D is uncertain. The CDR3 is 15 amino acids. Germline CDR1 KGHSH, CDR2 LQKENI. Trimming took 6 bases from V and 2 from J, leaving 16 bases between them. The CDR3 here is CASSPLGDVNTEAFF. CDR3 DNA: TGTGCCAGCTCCCCGCTAGGAGACGTCAACACTGAAGCTTTCTTT.

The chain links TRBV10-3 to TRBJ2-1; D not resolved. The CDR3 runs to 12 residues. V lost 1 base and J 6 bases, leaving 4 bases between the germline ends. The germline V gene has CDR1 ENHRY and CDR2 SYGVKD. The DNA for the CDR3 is TGTGCCATCAGTGAGTTCGGCAATGAGCAGTTCTTC. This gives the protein CAISEFGNEQFF.

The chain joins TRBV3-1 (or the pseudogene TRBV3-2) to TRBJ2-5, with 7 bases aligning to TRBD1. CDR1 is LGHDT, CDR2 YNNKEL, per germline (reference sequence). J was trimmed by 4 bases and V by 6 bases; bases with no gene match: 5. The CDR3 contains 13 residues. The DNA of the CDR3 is TGTGCCAGCAGTCCGACAGGGATAGAGACCCAGTACTTC. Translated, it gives CASSPTGIETQYF.

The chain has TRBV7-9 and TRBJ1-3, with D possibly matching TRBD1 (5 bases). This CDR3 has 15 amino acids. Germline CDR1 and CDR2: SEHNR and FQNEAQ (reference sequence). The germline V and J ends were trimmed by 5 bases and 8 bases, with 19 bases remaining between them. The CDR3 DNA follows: TGTGCCAGCAGCAAACCAGGGTACTCTGGTGACACCATATATTTT. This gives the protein CASSKPGYSGDTIYF.

The CDR3 here is CASSLAQWGQGPYEQYF. CDR3 DNA sequence: TGTGCCAGCAGTTTAGCCCAGTGGGGACAGGGGCCTTACGAGCAGTACTTC. The chain couples TRBV27 to TRBJ2-7; 10 bases are shared with TRBD1. From germline, CDR1 is MNHEY and CDR2 SMNVEV (reference sequence). V lost 2 bases and J lost 4; bases outside the gene matches: 11. This CDR3 contains 17 residues.

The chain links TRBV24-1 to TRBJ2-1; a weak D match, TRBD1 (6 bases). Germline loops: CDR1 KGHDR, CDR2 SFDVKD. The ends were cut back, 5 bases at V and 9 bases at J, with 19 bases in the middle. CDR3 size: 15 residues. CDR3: CATSGKGVEQGEQFF. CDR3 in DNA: TGTGCCACCAGTGGCAAGGGGGTGGAGCAGGGTGAGCAGTTCTTC.

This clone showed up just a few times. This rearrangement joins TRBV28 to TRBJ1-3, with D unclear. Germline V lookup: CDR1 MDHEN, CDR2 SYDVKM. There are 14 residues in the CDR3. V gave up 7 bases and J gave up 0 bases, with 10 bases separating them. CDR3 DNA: TGTGCCAGCATGACACGCAGCTCTGGAAACACCATATATTTT. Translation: CASMTRSSGNTIYF.

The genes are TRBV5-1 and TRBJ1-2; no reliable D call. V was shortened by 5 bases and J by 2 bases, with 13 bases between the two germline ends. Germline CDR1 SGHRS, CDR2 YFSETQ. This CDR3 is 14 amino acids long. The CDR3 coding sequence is TGCGCCAGCAGGACGGAACTTGAAAACTATGGCTACACCTTC. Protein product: CASRTELENYGYTF.

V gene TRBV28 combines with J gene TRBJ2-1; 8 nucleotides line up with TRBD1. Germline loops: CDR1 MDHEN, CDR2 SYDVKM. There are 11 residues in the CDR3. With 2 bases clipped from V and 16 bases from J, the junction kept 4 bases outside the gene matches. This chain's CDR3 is CASSLQDRDFF. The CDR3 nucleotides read TGTGCCAGCAGTTTACAGGACAGGGATTTCTTC.

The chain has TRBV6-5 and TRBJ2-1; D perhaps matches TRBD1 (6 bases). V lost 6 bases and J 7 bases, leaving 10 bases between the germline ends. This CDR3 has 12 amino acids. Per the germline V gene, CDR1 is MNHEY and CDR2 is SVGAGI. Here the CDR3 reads CASRDSANEQFF. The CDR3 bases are TGTGCCAGCAGGGACAGTGCAAATGAGCAGTTCTTC.